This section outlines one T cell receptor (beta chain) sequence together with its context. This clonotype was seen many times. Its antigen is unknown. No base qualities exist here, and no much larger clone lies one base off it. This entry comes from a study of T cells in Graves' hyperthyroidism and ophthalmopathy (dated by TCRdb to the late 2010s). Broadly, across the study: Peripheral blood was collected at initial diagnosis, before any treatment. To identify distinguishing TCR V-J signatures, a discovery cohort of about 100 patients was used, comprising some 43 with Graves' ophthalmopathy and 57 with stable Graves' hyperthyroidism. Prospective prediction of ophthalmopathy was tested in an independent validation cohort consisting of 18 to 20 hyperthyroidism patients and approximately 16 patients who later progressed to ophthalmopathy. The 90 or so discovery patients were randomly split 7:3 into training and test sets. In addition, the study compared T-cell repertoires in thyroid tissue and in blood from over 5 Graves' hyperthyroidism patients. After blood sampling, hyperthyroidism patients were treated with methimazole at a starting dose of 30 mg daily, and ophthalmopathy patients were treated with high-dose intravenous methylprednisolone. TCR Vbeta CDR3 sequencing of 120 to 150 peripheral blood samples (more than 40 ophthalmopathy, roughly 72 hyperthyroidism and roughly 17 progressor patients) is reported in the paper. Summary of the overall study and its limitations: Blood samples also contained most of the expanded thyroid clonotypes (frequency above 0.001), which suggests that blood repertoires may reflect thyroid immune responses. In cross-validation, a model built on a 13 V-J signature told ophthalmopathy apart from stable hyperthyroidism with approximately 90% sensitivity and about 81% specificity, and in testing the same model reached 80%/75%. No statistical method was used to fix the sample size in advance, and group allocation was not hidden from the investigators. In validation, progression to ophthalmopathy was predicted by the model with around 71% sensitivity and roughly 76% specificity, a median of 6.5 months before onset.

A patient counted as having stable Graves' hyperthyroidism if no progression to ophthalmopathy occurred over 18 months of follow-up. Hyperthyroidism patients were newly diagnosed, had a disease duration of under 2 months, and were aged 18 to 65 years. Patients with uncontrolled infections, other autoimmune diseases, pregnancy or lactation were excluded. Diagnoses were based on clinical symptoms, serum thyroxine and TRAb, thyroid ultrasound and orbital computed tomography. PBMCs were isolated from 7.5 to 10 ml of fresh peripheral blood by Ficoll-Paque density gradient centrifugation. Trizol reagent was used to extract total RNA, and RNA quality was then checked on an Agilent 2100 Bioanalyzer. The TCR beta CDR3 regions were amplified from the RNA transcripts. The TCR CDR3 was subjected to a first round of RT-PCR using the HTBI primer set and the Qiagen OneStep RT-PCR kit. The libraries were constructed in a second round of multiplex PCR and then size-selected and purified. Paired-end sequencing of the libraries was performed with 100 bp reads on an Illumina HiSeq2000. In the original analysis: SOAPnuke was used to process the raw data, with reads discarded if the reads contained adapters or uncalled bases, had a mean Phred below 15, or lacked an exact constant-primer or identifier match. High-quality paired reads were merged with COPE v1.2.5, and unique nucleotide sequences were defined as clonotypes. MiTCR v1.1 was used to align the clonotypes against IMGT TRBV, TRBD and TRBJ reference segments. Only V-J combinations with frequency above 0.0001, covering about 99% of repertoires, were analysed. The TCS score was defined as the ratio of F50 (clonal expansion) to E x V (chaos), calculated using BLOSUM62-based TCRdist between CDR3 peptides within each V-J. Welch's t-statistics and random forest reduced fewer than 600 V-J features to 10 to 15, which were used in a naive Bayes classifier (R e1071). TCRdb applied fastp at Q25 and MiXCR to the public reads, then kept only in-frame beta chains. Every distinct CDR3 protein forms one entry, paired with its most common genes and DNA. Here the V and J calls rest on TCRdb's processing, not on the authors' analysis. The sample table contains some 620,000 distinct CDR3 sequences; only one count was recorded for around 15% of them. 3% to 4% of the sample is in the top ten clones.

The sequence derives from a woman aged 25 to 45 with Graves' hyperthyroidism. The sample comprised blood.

The encoded CDR3 is CASSDTGRSNQPQHF. Here is the DNA: TGTGCCAGCAGTGATACGGGACGGAGCAATCAGCCCCAGCATTTT. Recombination linked TRBV6-1 to TRBJ1-5; a tentative D call is TRBD1 (5 bases match). The germline V gene encodes CDR1 MNHNS and CDR2 SASEGT. V is pared back by 3 bases and J by 1 base, with 10 bases lying between the germline termini. The CDR3 has 15 amino acids, counting the end cysteine and phenylalanine. Just the 45-base CDR3 DNA is kept, in frame starting at base 1.